This is a list of T cell receptor beta chains from one sample in a study of beta chain features in type 1 diabetes. Profiling relied on immunoSEQ multiplex PCR, and the TCRdb table lists in-frame clones only, not all of them. Of nearly 350,000 clones listed, less than 9.5% are singletons. Material for sequencing was central memory CD4+ T cells from blood. The receptors originated from a woman aged 18-35 years in good health. CDR3s include the opening cysteine and the closing phenylalanine or tryptophan. The D gene is left open where the match is weak. Clone sizes are given selectively: once, few, many, or a class where the clone is expanded.

v_gene	j_gene	d_gene	abundance	CDR3nt	CDR3aa
TRBV2	TRBJ1-5	TRBD1	few	TGTGCCAGTGGGGACAGGGTAGGCAATCAGCCCCAGCATTTT	CASGDRVGNQPQHF
TRBV28	TRBJ2-2	TRBD2	few	TGTGCCAGCAGCCCCTTGCGGGAGGGCAACACCGGGGAGCTGTTTTTT	CASSPLREGNTGELFF
TRBV9	TRBJ2-3	.	.	TGTGCCAGCAGCGTACGGGCCGCAAGCACAGATACGCAGTATTTT	CASSVRAASTDTQYF
TRBV5-1	TRBJ2-6	.	.	TGCGCCAGCAGCGACGGTTCTGGGGCCAACGTCCTGACTTTC	CASSDGSGANVLTF
TRBV19	TRBJ2-2	.	.	TGTGCCAGTAGTTCTTGGGGTTTGGACACCGGGGAGCTGTTTTTT	CASSSWGLDTGELFF
TRBV4-1	TRBJ2-7	TRBD2	few	TGCGCCAGCAGCCGCGGACTAGCGGGAGACACATCCTACGAGCAGTACTTC	CASSRGLAGDTSYEQYF
TRBV7-8	TRBJ2-5	TRBD1	few	TGTGCCAGCAGCCGGGACAGCGTCGGGGAGACCCAGTACTTC	CASSRDSVGETQYF
TRBV13	TRBJ2-1	.	many	TGTGCCAGCAGCCGACTAATAAACAATGAGCAGTTCTTC	CASSRLINNEQFF
TRBV5-4	TRBJ2-5	TRBD2	.	TGTGCCAGCAGCGTCCCTAGCGGGAGGGATGCGGAGACCCAGTACTTC	CASSVPSGRDAETQYF
TRBV5-4	TRBJ2-7	TRBD2	few	TGCGCCAGCAGCCAAGTGCCTAGCGGGATCAGTAGCTCCTACGAGCAGTACTTC	CASSQVPSGISSSYEQYF
TRBV18	TRBJ1-5	.	few	TGTGCCAGCTCAGGAGAAGGGCCCCAGCATTTT	CASSGEGPQHF
TRBV6-5	TRBJ2-7	.	.	TGTGCCACAGGACCGGAGGGACATGCCAACGAGCAGTACTTC	CATGPEGHANEQYF
TRBV2	TRBJ2-7	.	.	TGTGCCAGCAGTGAAATGGCTATCTACGAGCAGTACTTC	CASSEMAIYEQYF
TRBV7-3	TRBJ2-5	TRBD1	.	TGTGCCAGCAGCTCCTACCCCGGGACAGGCCAAGAGACCCAGTACTTC	CASSSYPGTGQETQYF
TRBV5-1	TRBJ2-3	.	.	TGCGCCAGCAGCTTGGTGCTAAGCACAGATACGCAGTATTTT	CASSLVLSTDTQYF
TRBV5-6	TRBJ2-7	.	.	TGTGCCAGCAGCTCCGGACAGCTAAATCGTTACTTC	CASSSGQLNRYF
TRBV15	TRBJ2-3	.	once	TGTGCCACCAGCAAGTCTCGGAGCACAGATACGCAGTATTTT	CATSKSRSTDTQYF
TRBV5-4	TRBJ2-1	.	.	TGTGCCAGCAGCTTGCCCCCGGGGGATGAGCAGTTCTTC	CASSLPPGDEQFF
TRBV27	TRBJ2-3	.	few	TGTGCCAGCAGCCGCCTTGGTCTCGTTAGCACAGATACGCAGTATTTT	CASSRLGLVSTDTQYF